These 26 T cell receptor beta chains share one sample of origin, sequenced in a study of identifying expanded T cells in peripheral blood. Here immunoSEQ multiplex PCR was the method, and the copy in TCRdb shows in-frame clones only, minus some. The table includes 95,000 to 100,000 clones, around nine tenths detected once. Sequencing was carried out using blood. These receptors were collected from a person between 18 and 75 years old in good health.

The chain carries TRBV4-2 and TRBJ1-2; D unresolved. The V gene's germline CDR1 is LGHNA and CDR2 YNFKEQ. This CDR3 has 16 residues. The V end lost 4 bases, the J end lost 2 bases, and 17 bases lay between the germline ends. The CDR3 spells CASSPEAGFINYGYTF. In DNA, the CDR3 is TGTGCCAGCAGCCCGGAGGCGGGTTTTATCAACTATGGCTACACCTTC.

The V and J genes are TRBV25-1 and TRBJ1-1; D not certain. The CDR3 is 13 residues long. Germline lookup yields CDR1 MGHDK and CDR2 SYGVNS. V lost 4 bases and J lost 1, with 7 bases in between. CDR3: CASSARENTEAFF. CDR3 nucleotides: TGTGCCAGCAGTGCCCGGGAGAACACTGAAGCTTTCTTT.

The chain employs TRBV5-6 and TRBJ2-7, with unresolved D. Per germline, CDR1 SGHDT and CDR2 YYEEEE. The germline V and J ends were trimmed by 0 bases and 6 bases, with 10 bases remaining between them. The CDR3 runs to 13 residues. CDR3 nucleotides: TGTGCCAGCAGCTTGGACAGAAACAGCGAGCAGTACTTC. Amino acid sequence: CASSLDRNSEQYF.

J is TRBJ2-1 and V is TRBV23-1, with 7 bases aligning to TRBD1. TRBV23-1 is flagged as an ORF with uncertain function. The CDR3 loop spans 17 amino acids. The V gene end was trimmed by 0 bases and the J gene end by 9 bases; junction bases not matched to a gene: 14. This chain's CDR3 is CASSQSAGTALLGEQFF. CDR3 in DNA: TGCGCCAGCAGTCAATCAGCCGGGACAGCCCTATTGGGTGAGCAGTTCTTC.

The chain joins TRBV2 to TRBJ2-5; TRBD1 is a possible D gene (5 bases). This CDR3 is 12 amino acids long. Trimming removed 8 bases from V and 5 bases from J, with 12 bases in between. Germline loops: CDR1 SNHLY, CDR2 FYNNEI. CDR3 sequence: CASSLGRETQYF. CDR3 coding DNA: TGTGCCAGCTCCCTGGGGCGGGAGACCCAGTACTTC.

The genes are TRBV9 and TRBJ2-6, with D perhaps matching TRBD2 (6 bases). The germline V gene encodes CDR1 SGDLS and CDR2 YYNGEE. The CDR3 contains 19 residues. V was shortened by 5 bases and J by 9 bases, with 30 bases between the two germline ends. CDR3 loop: CASSRRDGAPWAGDNVLTF. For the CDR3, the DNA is TGTGCCAGCAGTCGGAGGGACGGGGCCCCCTGGGCTGGTGACAACGTCCTGACTTTC. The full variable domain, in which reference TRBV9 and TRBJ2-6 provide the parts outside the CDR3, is DSGVTQTPKHLITATGQRVTLRCSPRSGDLSVYWYQQSLDQGLQFLIQYYNGEERAKGNILERFSAQQFPDLHSELNLSSLELGDSALYFCASSRRDGAPWAGDNVLTFGAGSRLTVL.

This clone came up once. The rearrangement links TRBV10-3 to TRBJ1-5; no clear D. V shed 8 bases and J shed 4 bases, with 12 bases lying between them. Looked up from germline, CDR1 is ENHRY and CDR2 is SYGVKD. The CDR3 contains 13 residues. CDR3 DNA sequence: TGTGCCATCTCACCCGGGCGTAATCAGCCCCAGCATTTT. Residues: CAISPGRNQPQHF.

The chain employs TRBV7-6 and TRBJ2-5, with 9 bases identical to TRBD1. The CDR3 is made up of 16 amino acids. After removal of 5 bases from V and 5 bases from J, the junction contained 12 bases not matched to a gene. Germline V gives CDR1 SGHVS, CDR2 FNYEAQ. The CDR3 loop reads CASSATGQGGGETQYF. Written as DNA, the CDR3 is TGTGCCAGCAGCGCCACGGGACAGGGCGGTGGGGAGACCCAGTACTTC.

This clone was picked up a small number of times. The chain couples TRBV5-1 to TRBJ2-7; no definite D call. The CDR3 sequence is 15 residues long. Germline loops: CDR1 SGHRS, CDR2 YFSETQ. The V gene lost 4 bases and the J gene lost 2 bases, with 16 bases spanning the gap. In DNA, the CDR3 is TGCGCCAGCAGCCCGTACCTGACATCGGCCTACGAGCAGTACTTC. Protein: CASSPYLTSAYEQYF.

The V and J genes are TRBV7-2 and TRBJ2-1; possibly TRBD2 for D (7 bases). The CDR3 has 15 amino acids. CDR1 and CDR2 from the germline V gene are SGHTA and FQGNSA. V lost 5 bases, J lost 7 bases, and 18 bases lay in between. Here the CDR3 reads CASSQGGTPGNEQFF. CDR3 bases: TGTGCCAGCAGCCAGGGAGGGACACCGGGGAATGAGCAGTTCTTC.

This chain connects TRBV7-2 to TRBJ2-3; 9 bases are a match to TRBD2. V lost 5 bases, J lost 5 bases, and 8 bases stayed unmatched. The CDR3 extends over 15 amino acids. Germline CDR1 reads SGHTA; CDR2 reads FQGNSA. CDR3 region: CASSPVAGGGDTQYF. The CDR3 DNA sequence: TGTGCCAGCAGCCCAGTCGCGGGGGGGGGAGATACGCAGTATTTT. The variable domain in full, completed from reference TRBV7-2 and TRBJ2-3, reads GAGVSQSPSNKVTEKGKDVELRCDPISGHTALYWYRQSLGQGLEFLIYFQGNSAPDKSGLPSDRFSAERTGGSVSTLTIQRTQQEDSAVYLCASSPVAGGGDTQYFGPGTRLTVL.

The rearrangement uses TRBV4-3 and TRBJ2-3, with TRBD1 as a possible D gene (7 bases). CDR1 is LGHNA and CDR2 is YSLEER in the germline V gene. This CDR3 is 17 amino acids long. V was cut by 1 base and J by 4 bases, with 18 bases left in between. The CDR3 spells CASSQGDQGGEADTQYF. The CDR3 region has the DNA TGCGCCAGCAGCCAAGGGGATCAGGGGGGCGAGGCAGATACGCAGTATTTT.

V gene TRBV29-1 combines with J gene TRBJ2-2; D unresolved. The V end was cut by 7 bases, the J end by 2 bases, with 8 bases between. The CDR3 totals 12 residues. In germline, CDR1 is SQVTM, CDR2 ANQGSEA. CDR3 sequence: CSAEKNTGELFF. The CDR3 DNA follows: TGCAGCGCCGAAAAAAACACCGGGGAGCTGTTTTTT.

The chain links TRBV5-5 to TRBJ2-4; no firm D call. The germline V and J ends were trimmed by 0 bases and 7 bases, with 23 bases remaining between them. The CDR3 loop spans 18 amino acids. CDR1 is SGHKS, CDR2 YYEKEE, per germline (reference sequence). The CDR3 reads CASSLDSQDLSRQNIQYF. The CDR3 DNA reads TGTGCCAGCAGCTTGGATTCACAAGATTTGTCCCGGCAGAACATTCAGTACTTC. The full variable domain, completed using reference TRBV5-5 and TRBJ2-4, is DAGVTQSPTHLIKTRGQQVTLRCSPISGHKSVSWYQQVLGQGPQFIFQYYEKEERGRGNFPDRFSARQFPNYSSELNVNALLLGDSALYLCASSLDSQDLSRQNIQYFGAGTRLSVL.

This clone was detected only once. CDR3 sequence (DNA): TGCAGCGTTGGGGCAGGGGGGAGGCAGCCCCAGCATTTT. Residues: CSVGAGGRQPQHF. The chain is built from TRBV29-1 and TRBJ1-5, with 7 bases identical to TRBD1. Germline V gene lookup returns CDR1 SQVTM and CDR2 ANQGSEA. CDR3 length: 13 amino acids. With 4 bases clipped from V and 7 bases from J, the junction kept 7 bases outside the gene matches. The full variable domain, in which reference TRBV29-1 and TRBJ1-5 provide the parts outside the CDR3, is SAVISQKPSRDICQRGTSLTIQCQVDSQVTMMFWYRQQPGQSLTLIATANQGSEATYESGFVIDKFPISRPNLTFSTLTVSNMSPEDSSIYLCSVGAGGRQPQHFGDGTRLSIL.

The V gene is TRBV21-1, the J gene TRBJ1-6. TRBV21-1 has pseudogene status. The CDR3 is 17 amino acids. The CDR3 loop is CASSHSGVGSYNSPLHF. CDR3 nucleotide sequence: TGTGCCAGCAGCCACTCTGGGGTAGGGTCCTATAATTCACCCCTCCACTTT.

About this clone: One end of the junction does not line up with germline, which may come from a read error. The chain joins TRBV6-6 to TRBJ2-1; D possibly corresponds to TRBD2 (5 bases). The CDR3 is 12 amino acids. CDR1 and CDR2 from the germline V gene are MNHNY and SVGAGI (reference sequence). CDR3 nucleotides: TGTGCCAGCAGCCATCACGGGGAATCCACGGTCTTC. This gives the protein CASSHHGESTVF.

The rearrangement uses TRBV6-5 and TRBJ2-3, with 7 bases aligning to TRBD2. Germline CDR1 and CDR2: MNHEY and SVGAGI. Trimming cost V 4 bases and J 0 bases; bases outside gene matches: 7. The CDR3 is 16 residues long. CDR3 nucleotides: TGTGCCAGCAGTTGGGACTACTTTAAAAGCACAGATACGCAGTATTTT. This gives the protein CASSWDYFKSTDTQYF.

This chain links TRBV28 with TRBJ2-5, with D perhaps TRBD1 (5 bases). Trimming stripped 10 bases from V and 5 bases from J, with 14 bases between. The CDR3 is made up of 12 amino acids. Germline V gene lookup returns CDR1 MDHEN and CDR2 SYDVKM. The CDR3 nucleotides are TGTGCCACTGGGGCGACATTTGAGACCCAGTACTTC. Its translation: CATGATFETQYF.

The CDR3 DNA sequence: TGCGCCAGCAGCCAAGTCGGCTTCGGGACAGGGGGTAGGGCTTTCTTT. Translation: CASSQVGFGTGGRAFF. The rearrangement links TRBV4-1 to TRBJ1-1, with 11 nucleotides matching TRBD1. The germline V gene encodes CDR1 MGHRA and CDR2 YSYEKL. The CDR3 has 16 residues. V trimming: 1 base; J trimming: 11 bases; junction bases outside the gene matches: 12.

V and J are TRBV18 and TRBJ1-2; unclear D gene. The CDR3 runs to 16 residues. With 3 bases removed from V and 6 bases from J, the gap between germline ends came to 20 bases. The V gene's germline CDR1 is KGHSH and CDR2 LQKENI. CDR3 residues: CASSPTVGGPRDGYTF. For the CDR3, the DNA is TGTGCCAGCTCACCCACAGTGGGAGGCCCAAGGGATGGCTACACCTTC.

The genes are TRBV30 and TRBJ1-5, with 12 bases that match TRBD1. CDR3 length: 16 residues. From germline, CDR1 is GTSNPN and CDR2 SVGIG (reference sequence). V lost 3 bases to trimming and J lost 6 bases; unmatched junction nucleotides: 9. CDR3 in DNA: TGTGCCTGGAGCCGAGGGACAGGGGGCTTGAGTCAGCCCCAGCATTTT. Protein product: CAWSRGTGGLSQPQHF.

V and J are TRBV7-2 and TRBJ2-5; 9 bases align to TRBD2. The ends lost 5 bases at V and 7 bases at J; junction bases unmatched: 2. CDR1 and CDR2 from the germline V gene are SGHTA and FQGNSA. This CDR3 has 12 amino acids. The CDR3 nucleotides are TGTGCCAGCAGCATTAGCGGGGGGACCCAGTACTTC. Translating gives CASSISGGTQYF.

Here the CDR3 reads CASSYRDRDYGYTF. In nucleotides, the CDR3 is TGTGCCAGCAGTTACCGGGACAGGGACTATGGCTACACCTTC. The V call is TRBV6-5, the J call TRBJ1-2, with 9 bases lining up with TRBD1. Losses at the gene ends were 2 bases for V and 3 bases for J; bases not matched to a gene: 1. The CDR3 is 14 amino acids. The germline gives CDR1 MNHEY, CDR2 SVGAGI.

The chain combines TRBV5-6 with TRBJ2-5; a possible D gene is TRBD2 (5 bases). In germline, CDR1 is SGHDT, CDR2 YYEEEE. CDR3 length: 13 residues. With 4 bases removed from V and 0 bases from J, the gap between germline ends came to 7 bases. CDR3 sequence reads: CASSTDYQETQYF. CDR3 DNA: TGTGCCAGCAGCACGGACTACCAAGAGACCCAGTACTTC.

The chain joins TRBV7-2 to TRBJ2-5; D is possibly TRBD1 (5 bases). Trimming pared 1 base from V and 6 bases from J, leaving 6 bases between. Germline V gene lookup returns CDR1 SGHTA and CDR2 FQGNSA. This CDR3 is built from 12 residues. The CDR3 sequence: CASSLGQQTQYF. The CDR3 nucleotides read TGTGCCAGCAGCTTAGGACAGCAGACCCAGTACTTC.